This passage covers 20 T cell receptor beta chains from one sample sequenced in a study of cytomegalovirus exposure and HLA in healthy donors. The PCR was carried out with 60 Vbeta primers and 13 Jbeta primers. Using immunoSEQ multiplex PCR, the repertoire was profiled, and TCRdb retains in-frame clones only, with some absent. The sample shows more than 140,000 clones, 60% to 80% of them seen only once. Sequencing input: PBMCs. The origin of the receptors is a male donor in good health and CMV-seronegative.

Regarding this clone: Germline and junction disagree at one end, which may indicate a read error. Other DNA sequences in this specimen translate into the identical CDR3. This sequence joins TRBV4-3 and TRBJ2-3, with no clear D. Germline assignment: CDR1 LGHNA and CDR2 YSLEER. CDR3 length equals 15 residues. This CDR3 is CASSQDWLVTDTQYF. As DNA, the CDR3 is TGCGCTAGCAGCCAAGATTGGCTAGTAACAGATACGCAGTATTTT.

This chain links TRBV7-9 with TRBJ2-5; TRBD2 aligns across 7 bases. The J segment lost 0 bases and the V segment lost 7 bases, leaving 5 bases of the junction unmatched. The germline CDR1 and CDR2 sequences are SEHNR and FQNEAQ (reference sequence). CDR3 length equals 14 residues. CDR3 DNA: TGTGCCAGCATGGCGGGAGAGTACCAAGAGACCCAGTACTTC. The encoded protein is CASMAGEYQETQYF.

J is TRBJ2-7 and V is TRBV7-2; TRBD1 aligns across 8 bases. Trimming cost V 1 base and J 2 bases; bases outside gene matches: 4. This CDR3 spans 15 amino acids. Per the germline V gene, CDR1 is SGHTA and CDR2 is FQGNSA. DNA of the CDR3: TGTGCCAGCAGCTTAGACAGGGGGATCACCTACGAGCAGTACTTC. Its protein product is CASSLDRGITYEQYF.

The chain has TRBV7-9 and TRBJ1-5; possibly TRBD1 for D (6 bases). With 2 bases removed from V and 6 bases from J, the gap between germline ends came to 20 bases. This CDR3 comprises 17 residues. Germline CDR1 SEHNR, CDR2 FQNEAQ (reference sequence). The CDR3 DNA sequence: TGTGCCAGCAGCTTATTGCCTCAGGGGACGGAACGTCAGCCCCAGCATTTT. Translating gives CASSLLPQGTERQPQHF.

The rearrangement links TRBV7-3 to TRBJ1-1; tentatively, D is TRBD1 (6 bases). Looked up from germline, CDR1 is SGHTA and CDR2 is FQGTGA. The V end was cut by 2 bases, the J end by 2 bases, with 12 bases between. The CDR3 covers 15 residues. CDR3 bases: TGTGCCAGCAGCTTAGTCGGTGGGGGCAACACTGAAGCTTTCTTT. Protein product: CASSLVGGGNTEAFF. Full variable domain (remainder filled in from reference TRBV7-3 and TRBJ1-1): GAGVSQTPSNKVTEKGKYVELRCDPISGHTALYWYRQSLGQGPEFLIYFQGTGAADDSGLPNDRFFAVRPEGSVSTLKIQRTERGDSAVYLCASSLVGGGNTEAFFGQGTRLTVV.

This clone has just a few counts. In nucleotides, the CDR3 is TGTGCCAGCAGCCCCCCGGGACTAGCGGGGTACAATGAGCAGTTCTTC. Its translation: CASSPPGLAGYNEQFF. The V call is TRBV9, the J call TRBJ2-1, with TRBD2 identical over 13 bases. Germline CDR1 reads SGDLS; CDR2 reads YYNGEE. The CDR3 runs to 16 residues. V shed 4 bases, J shed 4 bases, and the junction held 5 bases outside the gene matches.

About this clone: At one of its ends the junction is not consistent with the germline gene, which may arise from a read error. The CDR3 nucleotides are TGTGCCAGCAGCTTTTTCGGGACAGCGTTTTTT. Translation gives CASSFFGTAFF. The V gene is TRBV7-2, the J gene TRBJ1-3, with 7 positions matching TRBD1. In germline, CDR1 is SGHTA, CDR2 FQGNSA. This CDR3 spans 11 amino acids.

The genes are TRBV5-1 and TRBJ1-1; TRBD1 matches at 7 bases. The CDR3 runs 13 residues. After removal of 4 bases from V and 3 bases from J, the junction contained 3 bases not matched to a gene. Looked up from germline, CDR1 is SGHRS and CDR2 is YFSETQ. CDR3 amino acids: CASSQGDHTEAFF. In DNA, the CDR3 is TGCGCCAGCAGCCAGGGGGATCACACTGAAGCTTTCTTT.

This chain joins TRBV7-2 and TRBJ1-5, with D possibly TRBD1 on 6 matching bases. CDR3 length: 14 residues. Germline CDR1 and CDR2: SGHTA and FQGNSA. V was trimmed by 5 bases and J by 3 bases, leaving 11 bases between them. The CDR3 region is CASSLQGPNQPQHF. CDR3 bases: TGTGCCAGCAGCCTACAGGGACCCAATCAGCCCCAGCATTTT.

The chain carries TRBV18 and TRBJ1-4; D gene unclear. Per germline, CDR1 KGHSH and CDR2 LQKENI. This CDR3 has 16 residues. V was shortened by 3 bases and J by 4 bases, with 15 bases between the two germline ends. The CDR3 region has the DNA TGTGCCAGCTCACCGTCGATGGGGAGCGGTAATGAAAAACTGTTTTTT. The encoded protein is CASSPSMGSGNEKLFF.

This rearrangement joins TRBV6-1 to TRBJ1-5, with 9 nucleotides matching TRBD1. V gave up 5 bases and J gave up 6 bases; unmatched junction bases: 8. CDR1 and CDR2 (germline): MNHNS, SASEGT. This CDR3 is built from 15 residues. In DNA form, the CDR3 reads TGTGCCAGCAGTTTATACCGGGACAGGGTTCAGCCCCAGCATTTT. Translating gives CASSLYRDRVQPQHF.

This clone has more than one count but fewer than ten. This chain connects TRBV19 to TRBJ2-3, with 7 bases identical to TRBD2. Trimming took 4 bases from V and 4 from J; bases not matched to a gene: 5. This CDR3 has 14 amino acids. Germline V CDR1 and CDR2: LNHDA, SQIVND (reference sequence). This CDR3 reads CASSTRDYPDTQYF. The CDR3 region has the DNA TGTGCCAGTAGTACCCGGGACTACCCAGATACGCAGTATTTT.

This clone appeared a few times. The rearrangement uses TRBV29-1 and TRBJ2-1; D may be TRBD2 (9 bases). V lost 6 bases, J lost 0 bases, and 24 bases lay in between. CDR1 is SQVTM and CDR2 is ANQGSEA in the germline V gene. The CDR3 contains 18 residues. CDR3 in amino acids: CSVDRGSSGNPSYNEQFF. As DNA, the CDR3 is TGCAGCGTCGACAGGGGATCTAGCGGGAACCCCTCCTACAATGAGCAGTTCTTC.

J is TRBJ1-4 and V is TRBV6-6, with 7 positions matching TRBD1. Trimming took 2 bases from V and 5 from J; bases not matched to a gene: 5. The CDR3 extends over 15 amino acids. Germline CDR1 reads MNHNY; CDR2 reads SVGAGI (reference sequence). The CDR3 sequence is CASSYGDSENEKLFF. In DNA form, the CDR3 reads TGTGCCAGCAGTTACGGGGACAGTGAGAATGAAAAACTGTTTTTT.

This clone was detected once. The chain joins TRBV5-1 to TRBJ2-7; no clear D. CDR3 size: 14 residues. V lost 5 bases to trimming and J lost 0 bases, with 12 bases between them. Germline CDR1 is SGHRS and CDR2 is YFSETQ. The CDR3: CASRSHTSSYEQYF. The CDR3, as DNA: TGCGCCAGCAGGTCCCATACAAGCTCCTACGAGCAGTACTTC.

The chain joins TRBV7-3 to TRBJ2-7; D might be TRBD1 (6 bases). Germline V gene lookup returns CDR1 SGHTA and CDR2 FQGTGA. V was clipped by 2 bases and J by 1 base, with 6 bases between them. There are 13 residues in the CDR3. In DNA form, the CDR3 reads TGTGCCAGCAGCTTAGACAGGTCCTACGAGCAGTACTTC. It yields the protein CASSLDRSYEQYF.

The chain joins TRBV2 to TRBJ1-1, with 11 bases that match TRBD1. The CDR3 extends over 16 amino acids. Germline V CDR1 and CDR2: SNHLY, FYNNEI. V lost 2 bases to trimming and J lost 3 bases; unmatched junction nucleotides: 5. The CDR3 sequence is CASSESDRGRDTEAFF. CDR3 nucleotides: TGTGCCAGCAGTGAATCGGACAGGGGGCGCGACACTGAAGCTTTCTTT.

This rearrangement joins TRBV19 to TRBJ1-2; TRBD1 aligns across 9 bases. Germline V gene lookup returns CDR1 LNHDA and CDR2 SQIVND (reference sequence). The CDR3 loop spans 13 amino acids. The V gene end was trimmed by 5 bases and the J gene end by 8 bases; junction bases not matched to a gene: 6. The chain's CDR3 is CASSVQGAGGYTF. The CDR3 DNA sequence: TGTGCCAGTAGTGTACAGGGGGCAGGAGGCTACACCTTC.

The V gene is TRBV5-1, the J gene TRBJ1-1; no reliable D call. CDR3 size: 13 residues. Germline V gives CDR1 SGHRS, CDR2 YFSETQ. V was pared by 4 bases and J by 5 bases, with 12 bases between. In DNA, the CDR3 is TGCGCCAGCAGCCCGGAGGGCCGGACTGAAGCTTTCTTT. The encoded protein is CASSPEGRTEAFF.

The CDR3 region has the DNA TGCAGCGTCCGACCAGGGGGGAGCGTCGACGAGCAGTACTTC. Its protein product is CSVRPGGSVDEQYF. The rearrangement uses TRBV29-1 and TRBJ2-7; TRBD1 is a possible D gene (7 bases). The germline gives CDR1 SQVTM, CDR2 ANQGSEA. Trimming took off 6 bases at V and 5 bases at J, with 20 bases between the two ends. This CDR3 spans 14 amino acids.